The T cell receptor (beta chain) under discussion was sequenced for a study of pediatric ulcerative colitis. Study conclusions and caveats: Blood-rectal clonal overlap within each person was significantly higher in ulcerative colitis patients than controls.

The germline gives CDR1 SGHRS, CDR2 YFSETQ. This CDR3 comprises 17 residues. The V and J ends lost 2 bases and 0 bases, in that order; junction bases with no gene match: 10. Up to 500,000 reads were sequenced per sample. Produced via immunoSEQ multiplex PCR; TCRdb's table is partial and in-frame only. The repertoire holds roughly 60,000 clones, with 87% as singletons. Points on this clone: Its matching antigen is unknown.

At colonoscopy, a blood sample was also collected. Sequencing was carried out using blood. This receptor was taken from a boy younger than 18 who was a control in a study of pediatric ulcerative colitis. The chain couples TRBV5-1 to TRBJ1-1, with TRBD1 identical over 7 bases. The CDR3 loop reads CASSFARQGGMNTEAFF. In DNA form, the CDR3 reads TGCGCCAGCAGCTTCGCTAGACAGGGCGGCATGAACACTGAAGCTTTCTTT.